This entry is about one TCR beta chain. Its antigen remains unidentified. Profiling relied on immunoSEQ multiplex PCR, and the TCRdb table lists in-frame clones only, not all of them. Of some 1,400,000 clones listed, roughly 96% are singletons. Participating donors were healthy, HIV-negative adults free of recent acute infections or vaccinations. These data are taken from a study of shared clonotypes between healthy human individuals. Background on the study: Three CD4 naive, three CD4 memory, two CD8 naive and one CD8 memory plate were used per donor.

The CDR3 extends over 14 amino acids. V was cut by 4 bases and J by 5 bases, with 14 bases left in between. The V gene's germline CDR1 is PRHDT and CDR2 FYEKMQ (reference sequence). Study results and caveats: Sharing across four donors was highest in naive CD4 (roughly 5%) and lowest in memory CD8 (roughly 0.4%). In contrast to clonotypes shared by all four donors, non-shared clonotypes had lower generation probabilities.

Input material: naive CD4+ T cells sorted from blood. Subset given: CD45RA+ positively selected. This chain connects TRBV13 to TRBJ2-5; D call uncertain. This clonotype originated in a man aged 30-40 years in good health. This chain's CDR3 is CASSYRAYGETQYF. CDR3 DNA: TGTGCCAGCAGCTACCGGGCTTACGGGGAGACCCAGTACTTC.